These 27 T cell receptor beta chains were all obtained from the same sample, sequenced in a study of T cell changes during pregnancy in multiple sclerosis. Data came from immunoSEQ multiplex PCR; TCRdb stores just in-frame clones and leaves some out. The sample records some 38,000 clones, 80% to 95% being singletons. Sequences were derived from CD4+ T cells from peripheral blood mononuclear cells, sampled after pregnancy. Receptors were obtained from a female donor in good health, enrolled as a control in a pregnancy study.

V usage is TRBV5-4 and J usage is TRBJ1-2; 7 bases agree with TRBD1. Germline lookup yields CDR1 SGHNT and CDR2 YYREEE (reference sequence). The trim removed 0 bases at V and 7 bases at J, leaving 6 bases unmatched. The CDR3 is 14 residues long. In DNA form, the CDR3 reads TGTGCCAGCAGCTTGGAGCCAGGGGGTTTTGGCTACACCTTC. Translating it yields CASSLEPGGFGYTF.

A remark on this clone: Other DNA sequences in this specimen translate into the identical CDR3. The rearrangement uses TRBV30 and TRBJ1-1; D is unclear. The CDR3 loop spans 12 amino acids. V was trimmed by 3 bases and J by 1 base, leaving 6 bases between them. Germline V CDR1 and CDR2: GTSNPN, SVGIG (reference sequence). The CDR3 nucleotides are TGTGCCTGGAGGGCGGGGAACACTGAAGCTTTCTTT. Protein product: CAWRAGNTEAFF. Full variable domain (rest looked up from reference TRBV30 and TRBJ1-1): SQTIHQWPATLVQPVGSPLSLECTVEGTSNPNLYWYRQAAGRGLQLLFYSVGIGQISSEVPQNLSASRPQDRQFILSSKKLLLSDSGFYLCAWRAGNTEAFFGQGTRLTVV.

The chain carries TRBV30 and TRBJ2-5, with TRBD2 matching over 16 bases. CDR1 and CDR2 from the germline V gene are GTSNPN and SVGIG (reference sequence). V was pared by 1 base and J by 1 base, with 12 bases of the junction left unmatched. The CDR3 runs to 20 residues. The CDR3 coding sequence is TGTGCCTGGAGTGGCCCGGGACTAGCGGGAGGGATGGGTTTCCAAGAGACCCAGTACTTC. Protein sequence: CAWSGPGLAGGMGFQETQYF.

Points on this clone: Other nucleotide sequences from this sample produce the same CDR3. V is TRBV27 and J is TRBJ1-2; 11 bases align to TRBD1. V lost 2 bases to trimming and J lost 8 bases; unmatched junction nucleotides: 4. This CDR3 is built from 14 residues. CDR1 and CDR2 from the germline V gene are MNHEY and SMNVEV (reference sequence). CDR3 sequence: CASSLGQGARGYTF. For the CDR3, the DNA is TGTGCCAGCAGTTTAGGACAGGGGGCGCGGGGCTACACCTTC.

This chain joins TRBV7-9 and TRBJ2-1; 8 nucleotides agree with TRBD2. The V segment lost 11 bases and the J segment 5 bases; nucleotides outside the gene matches: 8. CDR3 length equals 13 residues. Germline CDR1 and CDR2: SEHNR and FQNEAQ (reference sequence). The chain's CDR3 is CACPAGGDNEQFF. The CDR3 DNA follows: TGTGCCTGCCCGGCGGGGGGCGACAATGAGCAGTTCTTC.

V usage is TRBV27 and J usage is TRBJ1-1; 7 positions match TRBD1. CDR3 length: 15 amino acids. V trimming: 5 bases; J trimming: 6 bases; junction bases outside the gene matches: 12. From germline, CDR1 is MNHEY and CDR2 SMNVEV (reference sequence). The CDR3: CASSPAGGRGAEAFF. The CDR3 DNA follows: TGTGCCAGCAGTCCTGCAGGGGGGCGAGGGGCTGAAGCTTTCTTT.

This chain uses TRBV6-5 with TRBJ1-6; 7 positions match TRBD1. The germline CDR1 and CDR2 sequences are MNHEY and SVGAGI. Losses at the gene ends were 4 bases for V and 7 bases for J; bases not matched to a gene: 7. This CDR3 comprises 15 residues. The DNA of the CDR3 is TGTGCCAGCAGTTCCACGGGACAGACAAATTCACCCCTCCACTTT. Residues: CASSSTGQTNSPLHF.

This clone was picked up one time. The V call is TRBV5-1, the J call TRBJ2-1, with 9 bases lining up with TRBD1. The length of the CDR3 is 18 residues. Germline CDR1 reads SGHRS; CDR2 reads YFSETQ. Trimming cost V 3 bases and J 1 base; bases outside gene matches: 11. This chain's CDR3 is CASSSQEIGQGSYNEQFF. DNA of the CDR3: TGCGCCAGCAGCTCCCAAGAAATAGGACAGGGGTCCTACAATGAGCAGTTCTTC.

The J gene is TRBJ1-1, the V gene TRBV7-8; 9 positions match TRBD1. Trimming removed 1 base from V and 9 bases from J; junction bases left unmatched: 12. Germline values: CDR1 SGHVS, CDR2 FQNEAQ. The CDR3 spans 16 residues. CDR3 in DNA: TGTGCCAGCAGCTTAGATTTTATAAGGACAGGGGTAAAAGCTTTCTTT. Translated, it gives CASSLDFIRTGVKAFF.

V is TRBV18 and J is TRBJ2-3, with TRBD2 as a possible D gene (6 bases). The V end lost 6 bases, the J end lost 0 bases, and 16 bases lay between the germline ends. The CDR3 runs 16 residues. The V gene's germline CDR1 is KGHSH and CDR2 LQKENI. The CDR3 spells CASSLTSRSSTDTQYF. CDR3 coding DNA: TGTGCCAGCTCCCTTACTAGCAGATCTAGCACAGATACGCAGTATTTT. The full variable domain, rest sourced from reference TRBV18 and TRBJ2-3, is NAGVMQNPRHLVRRRGQEARLRCSPMKGHSHVYWYRQLPEEGLKFMVYLQKENIIDESGMPKERFSAEFPKEGPSILRIQQVVRGDSAAYFCASSLTSRSSTDTQYFGPGTRLTVL.

The chain has TRBV6-5 and TRBJ2-3, with TRBD1 as a possible D gene (5 bases). Germline V lookup: CDR1 MNHEY, CDR2 SVGAGI. V was cut by 5 bases and J by 2 bases, with 11 bases left in between. The length of the CDR3 is 14 residues. The CDR3 DNA reads as TGTGCCAGCAGTAGGACACCCCTCACAGATACGCAGTATTTT. Its protein is CASSRTPLTDTQYF.

The CDR3 reads CASSQGPSRTDTQYF. In nucleotides, the CDR3 is TGCGCCAGCAGCCAAGGGCCATCCCGCACAGATACGCAGTATTTT. This chain joins TRBV4-1 and TRBJ2-3; D remains ambiguous. V was trimmed by 1 base and J by 1 base, leaving 9 bases between them. Per germline, CDR1 MGHRA and CDR2 YSYEKL. The CDR3 is made up of 15 amino acids.

This chain connects TRBV30 to TRBJ1-3; possible D gene TRBD1, 6 bases. V was trimmed by 2 bases and J by 0 bases, leaving 14 bases between them. The CDR3 runs 16 residues. The germline V gene has CDR1 GTSNPN and CDR2 SVGIG (reference sequence). Written as DNA, the CDR3 is TGTGCCTGGAGTACCCAAGGGGGTTTCTCTGGAAACACCATATATTTT. This codes for CAWSTQGGFSGNTIYF.

The V call is TRBV7-8, the J call TRBJ2-1, with 9 bases lining up with TRBD2. The germline V gene encodes CDR1 SGHVS and CDR2 FQNEAQ. V gave up 1 base and J gave up 7 bases; unmatched junction bases: 8. CDR3 length equals 16 residues. The CDR3 region is CASSLVWRREGNEQFF. For the CDR3, the DNA is TGTGCCAGCAGCTTAGTCTGGCGGCGGGAGGGGAATGAGCAGTTCTTC.

The chain has TRBV19 and TRBJ1-5; TRBD1 agrees at 8 bases. The CDR3 runs to 13 residues. Germline CDR1 reads LNHDA; CDR2 reads SQIVND (reference sequence). V shed 4 bases and J 14 bases; nucleotides not matched to a gene: 10. The CDR3 DNA sequence: TGTGCCAGTAGTAAAACCGCGGGACAGGTCGAGCATTTT. Its protein product is CASSKTAGQVEHF.

The rearrangement links TRBV7-9 to TRBJ2-7; 8 bases match TRBD1. Losses at the gene ends were 4 bases for V and 3 bases for J; bases not matched to a gene: 5. The CDR3 is 14 residues long. The germline CDR1 and CDR2 sequences are SEHNR and FQNEAQ (reference sequence). CDR3 bases: TGTGCCAGCAGCTCGCAGGGGGCCCTCTACGAGCAGTACTTC. Residues: CASSSQGALYEQYF.

V gene TRBV11-3 combines with J gene TRBJ2-7; D may be TRBD1 (6 bases). Per germline, CDR1 SGHNT and CDR2 YENEEA. V dropped 5 bases and J dropped 3 bases, with 11 bases sitting between them. The CDR3 has 13 amino acids. The CDR3 DNA is TGTGCCAGCAGCCGACCGGACAGCTACGAGCAGTACTTC. This translates into CASSRPDSYEQYF.

This clone was detected a few times. The chain has TRBV29-1 and TRBJ1-1; D is possibly TRBD1 (5 bases). CDR3 length: 14 amino acids. CDR1 SQVTM and CDR2 ANQGSEA come from the germline V gene. V shed 7 bases and J shed 1 base, with 16 bases lying between them. The CDR3 region is CSAAPGGSNTEAFF. For the CDR3, the DNA is TGCAGCGCAGCACCTGGGGGGTCGAACACTGAAGCTTTCTTT.

The chain recombines TRBV27 with TRBJ2-1, with 10 bases that match TRBD2. CDR3 size: 18 residues. From germline, CDR1 is MNHEY and CDR2 SMNVEV (reference sequence). With 2 bases clipped from V and 7 bases from J, the junction kept 14 bases outside the gene matches. This CDR3 is CASSLSLVVAGGSNEQFF. The DNA for the CDR3 is TGTGCCAGCAGTTTAAGTCTGGTCGTAGCGGGAGGAAGTAATGAGCAGTTCTTC.

The count of this clone is one. This chain uses TRBV7-8 with TRBJ1-5, with TRBD1 matching over 8 bases. V was clipped by 0 bases and J by 3 bases; unmatched bases: 1. Per germline, CDR1 SGHVS and CDR2 FQNEAQ. This CDR3 region has 15 residues. Here the CDR3 reads CASSLAGQVNQPQHF. The CDR3 DNA sequence: TGTGCCAGCAGCTTAGCGGGACAGGTCAATCAGCCCCAGCATTTT.

The chain employs TRBV2 and TRBJ1-5, with TRBD1 as a possible D gene (5 bases). The V and J ends lost 3 bases and 0 bases respectively, with 12 bases between them. CDR1 SNHLY and CDR2 FYNNEI come from the germline V gene. The CDR3 has 16 amino acids. The CDR3 sequence: CASSDFGGYSNQPQHF. The CDR3 DNA reads as TGTGCCAGCAGTGATTTCGGGGGTTATAGCAATCAGCCCCAGCATTTT.

A few counts support this clone. V usage is TRBV29-1 and J usage is TRBJ2-5; the D is unclear. In germline, CDR1 is SQVTM, CDR2 ANQGSEA. This CDR3 contains 12 residues. Trimming left V 4 bases short and J 2 bases short, with 8 bases between. The CDR3 bases are TGCAGCGTTGCGAGGCAGCAAGAGACCCAGTACTTC. Translated: CSVARQQETQYF.

J is TRBJ1-1 and V is TRBV6-6; D is possibly TRBD1 (6 bases). The CDR3 length is 15 residues. Germline V gene lookup returns CDR1 MNHNY and CDR2 SVGAGI (reference sequence). V dropped 6 bases and J dropped 1 base, with 15 bases sitting between them. The CDR3 loop reads CASRPADRWNTEAFF. The CDR3 coding sequence is TGTGCCAGCAGACCCGCGGACAGATGGAACACTGAAGCTTTCTTT.

J is TRBJ1-2 and V is TRBV27; the D gene is possibly TRBD1 (6 bases). The V gene lost 5 bases and the J gene lost 4 bases, with 14 bases spanning the gap. The V gene's germline CDR1 is MNHEY and CDR2 SMNVEV (reference sequence). CDR3 length: 14 residues. Written as DNA, the CDR3 is TGTGCCAGCAGTCCAGCCGGGGGGCTCTATGGCTACACCTTC. Translating gives CASSPAGGLYGYTF.

The chain carries TRBV11-2 and TRBJ2-7, with D perhaps TRBD1 (5 bases). The V end was cut by 2 bases, the J end by 3 bases, with 14 bases between. The CDR3 consists of 15 residues. The germline V gene encodes CDR1 SGHAT and CDR2 FQNNGV. The CDR3 DNA reads TGTGCCAGCAGCTTAATGGCAGGGTATGTCTACGAGCAGTACTTC. Translation: CASSLMAGYVYEQYF.

The chain recombines TRBV7-9 with TRBJ2-5, with 9 bases lining up with TRBD2. Germline assignment: CDR1 SEHNR and CDR2 FQNEAQ (reference sequence). Germline trimming cut 5 bases from V and 5 bases from J; bases unmatched to any gene: 9. The CDR3 contains 15 residues. CDR3 nucleotides: TGTGCCAGCAGCGAGGGACTAGCTAACCGGGAGACCCAGTACTTC. It is translated as CASSEGLANRETQYF.

The chain links TRBV15 to TRBJ2-1; the D gene is possibly TRBD2 (5 bases). Germline V lookup: CDR1 LNHNV, CDR2 YYDKDF (reference sequence). Trimming shortened V by 1 base and J by 0 bases, and 10 bases separated the two germline ends. This CDR3 is 16 amino acids long. Here the CDR3 reads CATSRGSGSSYNEQFF. The DNA of the CDR3 is TGTGCCACCAGCAGAGGTTCGGGGAGCTCCTACAATGAGCAGTTCTTC.